The 25 T cell receptor beta chains in this list originate from one sample, sequenced in a study of blood T cell repertoires in COVID-19. Libraries were prepared by immunoSEQ multiplex PCR; TCRdb keeps only in-frame clonotypes and omits some of them. The data hold some 140,000 clones, with around four fifths observed a single time. Material for sequencing was PBMCs or T cells enriched from blood (not recorded which). Source of these receptors: a man aged 30 to 39 who had recovered from COVID-19.

The J gene is TRBJ1-1, the V gene TRBV10-1; 9 nucleotides agree with TRBD1. The CDR3 is 13 residues long. Germline V CDR1 and CDR2: WNHNN, SYGVQD (reference sequence). J lost 4 bases, V lost 6 bases, and 3 bases had no gene match. CDR3 sequence (DNA): TGCGCCAGCAGAGAGACAGGGGGCACTGAAGCTTTCTTT. Translating it yields CASRETGGTEAFF.

This clone came up a few times. J is TRBJ2-4 and V is TRBV5-6, with D maybe TRBD2 (5 bases). This CDR3 spans 15 amino acids. The V and J ends lost 0 bases and 9 bases respectively, with 16 bases between them. The germline V gene encodes CDR1 SGHDT and CDR2 YYEEEE. CDR3 nucleotides: TGTGCCAGCAGCTTGGTTGGAGGCTTCATTTCCATTCAGTACTTC. Residues: CASSLVGGFISIQYF.

The CDR3 is CASSSQGLNTEAFF. The DNA for the CDR3 is TGTGCCAGCAGTTCGCAGGGCCTGAACACTGAAGCTTTCTTT. J is TRBJ1-1 and V is TRBV6-5; maybe TRBD1 (5 bases). Germline CDR1 MNHEY, CDR2 SVGAGI. The CDR3 totals 14 residues. Trimming stripped 4 bases from V and 0 bases from J, with 9 bases between.

V and J are TRBV7-9 and TRBJ2-1; 7 bases match TRBD2. The CDR3 length is 16 residues. Germline CDR1 is SEHNR and CDR2 is FQNEAQ (reference sequence). V was clipped by 5 bases and J by 5 bases; unmatched bases: 12. As DNA, the CDR3 is TGTGCCAGCAGCCCAGTGGTCCGGGGGGAGCACAATGAGCAGTTCTTC. Encoded protein: CASSPVVRGEHNEQFF.

This clone was detected only once. This chain links TRBV7-2 with TRBJ2-5, with D tentatively TRBD2 (8 bases). Per the germline V gene, CDR1 is SGHTA and CDR2 is FQGNSA. Trimming stripped 5 bases from V and 9 bases from J, with 22 bases between. The CDR3 sequence is 15 residues long. CDR3 sequence: CASSPRLALQGAQYF. CDR3 nucleotide sequence: TGTGCCAGCAGCCCCCGACTAGCGCTCCAGGGGGCCCAGTACTTC.

This clone qualifies as medium-sized (0.01 to 0.1%). The gene calls are TRBV7-9 and TRBJ1-1, with D tentatively TRBD1 (6 bases). V gave up 5 bases and J gave up 6 bases, with 16 bases separating them. CDR3 length: 14 residues. Germline V CDR1 and CDR2: SEHNR, FQNEAQ (reference sequence). The DNA of the CDR3 is TGTGCCAGCAGCGGGACAAGCCCCACATCTGAAGCTTTCTTT. As protein: CASSGTSPTSEAFF.

This chain joins TRBV5-4 and TRBJ2-7, with TRBD1 matching over 8 bases. CDR1 is SGHNT and CDR2 is YYREEE in the germline V gene (reference sequence). With 4 bases clipped from V and 2 bases from J, the junction kept 8 bases outside the gene matches. The CDR3 totals 15 residues. The CDR3 region is CASSTGQGSPYEQYF. The CDR3 DNA follows: TGTGCCAGCAGCACAGGACAGGGCTCTCCCTACGAGCAGTACTTC.

This chain uses TRBV3-1 (or the pseudogene TRBV3-2) with TRBJ1-2, with 7 bases aligning to TRBD1. This CDR3 comprises 13 residues. Trimming cost V 5 bases and J 8 bases; bases outside gene matches: 8. The germline CDR1 and CDR2 sequences are LGHDT and YNNKEL (reference sequence). CDR3 bases: TGTGCCAGCAGCGCCAGACAGGGCGGGGGCTACACCTTC. Amino acid sequence: CASSARQGGGYTF.

The chain combines TRBV28 with TRBJ1-1, with 10 nucleotides matching TRBD1. CDR3 size: 17 residues. The germline V gene has CDR1 MDHEN and CDR2 SYDVKM. With V trimmed by 7 bases and J by 1 base, 12 bases remained unmatched. This CDR3 reads CASIAGQGRKGNTEAFF. CDR3 coding DNA: TGTGCCAGCATTGCGGGACAGGGGCGGAAGGGGAACACTGAAGCTTTCTTT.

The rearrangement uses TRBV2 and TRBJ1-2; tentative D call: TRBD1 (5 bases). This CDR3 is 15 amino acids long. From germline, CDR1 is SNHLY and CDR2 FYNNEI. Between the trimmed V and J ends, which lost 8 bases and 4 bases, there was a span of 20 bases. This CDR3 is CASVRGNRGVYGYTF. In nucleotides, the CDR3 is TGTGCCAGCGTCCGAGGGAACCGGGGGGTCTATGGCTACACCTTC. Full variable domain (missing parts from reference TRBV2 and TRBJ1-2): EPEVTQTPSHQVTQMGQEVILRCVPISNHLYFYWYRQILGQKVEFLVSFYNNEISEKSEIFDDQFSVERPDGSNFTLKIRSTKLEDSAMYFCASVRGNRGVYGYTFGSGTRLTVV.

The chain is built from TRBV9 and TRBJ2-5; tentative D call: TRBD2 (6 bases). Germline loops: CDR1 SGDLS, CDR2 YYNGEE. The CDR3 has 12 amino acids. The V and J ends lost 0 bases and 11 bases respectively, with 11 bases between them. DNA for the CDR3: TGTGCCAGCAGCGTAGGGACGGGAGCTCAGTACTTC. As protein: CASSVGTGAQYF.

J is TRBJ1-2 and V is TRBV5-4; tentatively, D is TRBD1 (6 bases). Germline values: CDR1 SGHNT, CDR2 YYREEE (reference sequence). V lost 6 bases and J 3 bases, leaving 15 bases between the germline ends. The CDR3 loop spans 14 amino acids. The chain's CDR3 is CASTLQGKDYGYTF. CDR3 in DNA: TGTGCCAGCACCCTCCAGGGGAAGGACTATGGCTACACCTTC.

This chain uses TRBV10-3 with TRBJ2-1; 7 positions match TRBD1. The CDR3 spans 12 residues. CDR1 is ENHRY and CDR2 is SYGVKD in the germline V gene. The trim removed 3 bases at V and 12 bases at J, leaving 5 bases unmatched. CDR3 nucleotides: TGTGCCATCAGTGATGGACAGGCCGTGCAGTTCTTC. The encoded protein is CAISDGQAVQFF.

The CDR3 region is CASSLAGQALEQYF. CDR3 bases: TGTGCCAGCAGCTTAGCGGGACAGGCCCTGGAGCAGTACTTC. The chain is built from TRBV11-2 and TRBJ2-7; 8 positions match TRBD1. The CDR3 covers 14 residues. V shed 1 base, J shed 7 bases, and the junction held 6 bases outside the gene matches. Germline CDR1 and CDR2: SGHAT and FQNNGV. Full variable domain (missing parts from reference TRBV11-2 and TRBJ2-7): EAGVAQSPRYKIIEKRQSVAFWCNPISGHATLYWYQQILGQGPKLLIQFQNNGVVDDSQLPKDRFSAERLKGVDSTLKIQPAKLEDSAVYLCASSLAGQALEQYFGPGTRLTVT.

This clone showed up just once. The CDR3 coding sequence is TGTGCTAGTGGTTTGGCGGGACTAGCGGGAGTGAACTCCTACAATGAGCAGTTCTTC. This encodes CASGLAGLAGVNSYNEQFF. This sequence joins TRBV12-5 and TRBJ2-1; 14 positions match TRBD2. J lost 0 bases, V lost 1 base, and 5 bases had no gene match. The CDR3 runs 19 residues. Germline V gene data show CDR1 as LGHNT and CDR2 as FRNRAP. Full variable domain (remainder filled in from reference TRBV12-5 and TRBJ2-1): DARVTQTPRHKVTEMGQEVTMRCQPILGHNTVFWYRQTMMQGLELLAYFRNRAPLDDSGMPKDRFSAEMPDATLATLKIQPSEPRDSAVYFCASGLAGLAGVNSYNEQFFGPGTRLTVL.

V is TRBV7-2 and J is TRBJ2-2, with 12 bases lining up with TRBD2. Germline-derived CDR1 and CDR2 are SGHTA and FQGNSA. This CDR3 comprises 16 residues. V was clipped by 5 bases and J by 6 bases; unmatched bases: 7. The chain's CDR3 is CASSHLAGGPSGELFF. Written as DNA, the CDR3 is TGTGCCAGCAGCCACCTAGCGGGGGGGCCTTCCGGGGAGCTGTTTTTT.

The chain links TRBV10-3 to TRBJ1-1; TRBD1 aligns across 7 bases. The germline V gene has CDR1 ENHRY and CDR2 SYGVKD. J was trimmed by 5 bases and V by 3 bases; bases with no gene match: 3. The CDR3 loop spans 13 amino acids. This CDR3 is CAISDDRATEAFF. The CDR3 DNA reads TGTGCCATCAGTGACGACAGGGCAACTGAAGCTTTCTTT.

The chain employs TRBV7-9 and TRBJ1-5, with unresolved D. CDR1 SEHNR and CDR2 FQNEAQ come from the germline V gene (reference sequence). This CDR3 region has 14 residues. Trimming removed 5 bases from V and 5 bases from J, with 13 bases in between. The CDR3 bases are TGTGCCAGCAGCACAAGCAGCGGACATCAGCCCCAGCATTTT. This gives the protein CASSTSSGHQPQHF.

The rearrangement joins TRBV7-9 to TRBJ1-2, with unresolved D. CDR1 SEHNR and CDR2 FQNEAQ come from the germline V gene (reference sequence). Trimming removed 5 bases from V and 8 bases from J, with 24 bases in between. The CDR3 covers 16 residues. CDR3 residues: CASSPRGEGSLEGYTF. The CDR3 region has the DNA TGTGCCAGCAGCCCCCGGGGAGAGGGTTCATTGGAGGGCTACACCTTC.

The chain combines TRBV11-2 with TRBJ2-1; the D gene is possibly TRBD2 (6 bases). The CDR3 is made up of 15 amino acids. Trimming removed 2 bases at V and 8 bases at J, with 16 bases between. Germline V gene lookup returns CDR1 SGHAT and CDR2 FQNNGV. The CDR3 DNA reads TGTGCCAGCAGCTTACTTGGGAGGTGGCGCGATGAGCAGTTCTTC. Translated, it gives CASSLLGRWRDEQFF.

The chain employs TRBV12-3 or TRBV12-4 and TRBJ2-2; D gene ambiguous. CDR3 size: 13 residues. V was pared by 6 bases and J by 4 bases, with 9 bases between. The CDR3 loop reads CASSPTSTGELFF. The CDR3 coding sequence is TGTGCCAGCAGCCCAACCAGCACCGGGGAGCTGTTTTTT.

The rearrangement links TRBV19 to TRBJ2-1; TRBD1 matches 9 bases. With V trimmed by 4 bases and J by 12 bases, 16 bases remained unmatched. Germline V gene data show CDR1 as LNHDA and CDR2 as SQIVND (reference sequence). This CDR3 is built from 16 residues. The CDR3 protein is CASSTHGWTGEMGQFF. The CDR3 region has the DNA TGTGCCAGTAGTACACACGGGTGGACAGGGGAGATGGGGCAGTTCTTC.

This sequence joins TRBV9 and TRBJ1-1, with D possibly matching TRBD1 (5 bases). Germline V gene sequence: CDR1 SGDLS, CDR2 YYNGEE. The CDR3 spans 15 residues. Between the trimmed V and J ends, which lost 0 bases and 6 bases, there was a span of 15 bases. CDR3 DNA: TGTGCCAGCAGCGTAGTGGCTCAGGGCGGCGCTGAAGCTTTCTTT. Protein sequence: CASSVVAQGGAEAFF.

The CDR3 sequence is CASSEIGGSAAFF. The CDR3 bases are TGTGCCAGCAGTGAAATCGGCGGATCGGCGGCTTTCTTT. The chain carries TRBV2 and TRBJ1-1; D not certain. Trimming shortened V by 2 bases and J by 11 bases, and 15 bases separated the two germline ends. CDR1 is SNHLY, CDR2 FYNNEI, per germline. There are 13 residues in the CDR3.

The J gene is TRBJ1-2, the V gene TRBV2; a possible D gene is TRBD1 (5 bases). The CDR3 loop spans 14 amino acids. Trimming removed 4 bases at V and 4 bases at J, with 13 bases between. CDR1 and CDR2 (germline): SNHLY, FYNNEI. DNA of the CDR3: TGTGCCAGCAGTGCCCAGGGTTTTATCTATGGCTACACCTTC. Its protein is CASSAQGFIYGYTF.